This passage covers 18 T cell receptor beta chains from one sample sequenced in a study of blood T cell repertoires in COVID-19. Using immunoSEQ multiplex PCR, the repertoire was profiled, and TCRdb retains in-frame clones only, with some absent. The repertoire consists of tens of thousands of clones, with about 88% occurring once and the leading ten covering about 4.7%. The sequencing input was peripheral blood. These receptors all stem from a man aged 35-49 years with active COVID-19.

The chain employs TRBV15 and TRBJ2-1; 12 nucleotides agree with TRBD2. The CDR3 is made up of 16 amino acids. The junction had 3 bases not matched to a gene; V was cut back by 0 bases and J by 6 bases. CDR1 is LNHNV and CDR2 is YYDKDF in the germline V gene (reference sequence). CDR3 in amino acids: CATSRDPSGRANEQFF. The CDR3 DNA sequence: TGTGCCACCAGCAGAGATCCTAGCGGGAGGGCCAATGAGCAGTTCTTC.

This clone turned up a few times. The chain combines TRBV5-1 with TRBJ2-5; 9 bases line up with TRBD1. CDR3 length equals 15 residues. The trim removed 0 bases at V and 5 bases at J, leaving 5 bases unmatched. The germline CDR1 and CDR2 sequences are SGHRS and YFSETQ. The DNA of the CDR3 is TGCGCCAGCAGCTTGGGGGGACAGGGCTGGGAGACCCAGTACTTC. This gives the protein CASSLGGQGWETQYF.

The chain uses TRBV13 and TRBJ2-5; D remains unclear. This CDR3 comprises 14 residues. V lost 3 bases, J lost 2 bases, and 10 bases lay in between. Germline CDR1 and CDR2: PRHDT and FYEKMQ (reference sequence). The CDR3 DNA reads TGTGCCAGCAGCTTTAGGCGGCTACAAGAGACCCAGTACTTC. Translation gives CASSFRRLQETQYF.

CDR3 in amino acids: CSASGGQGDQPQHF. CDR3 DNA sequence: TGCAGTGCTAGTGGGGGACAGGGAGATCAGCCCCAGCATTTT. The chain combines TRBV20-1 with TRBJ1-5; 9 bases are a match to TRBD1. J was trimmed by 5 bases and V by 3 bases; bases with no gene match: 5. CDR3 length: 14 amino acids. Germline CDR1 reads DFQATT; CDR2 reads SNEGSKA (reference sequence).

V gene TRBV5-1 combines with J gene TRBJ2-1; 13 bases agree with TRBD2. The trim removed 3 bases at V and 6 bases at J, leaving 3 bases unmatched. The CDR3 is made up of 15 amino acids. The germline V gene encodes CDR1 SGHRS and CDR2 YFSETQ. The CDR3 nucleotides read TGCGCCAGCAGCTCGGGACTAGCGGGACCCAATGAGCAGTTCTTC. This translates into CASSSGLAGPNEQFF.

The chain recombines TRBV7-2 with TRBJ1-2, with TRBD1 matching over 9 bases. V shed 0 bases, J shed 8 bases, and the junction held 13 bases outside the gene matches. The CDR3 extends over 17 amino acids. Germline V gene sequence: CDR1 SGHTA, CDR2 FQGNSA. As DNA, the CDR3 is TGTGCCAGCAGCTTAGCGCTCACCGGGACAGGGCAGAGGGGCTACACCTTC. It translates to CASSLALTGTGQRGYTF.

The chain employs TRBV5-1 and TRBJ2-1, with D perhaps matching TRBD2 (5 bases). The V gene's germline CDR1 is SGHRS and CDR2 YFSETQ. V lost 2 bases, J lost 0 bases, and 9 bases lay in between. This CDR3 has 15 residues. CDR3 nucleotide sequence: TGCGCCAGCAGCTTCAGTGGGAGCTCCTACAATGAGCAGTTCTTC. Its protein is CASSFSGSSYNEQFF. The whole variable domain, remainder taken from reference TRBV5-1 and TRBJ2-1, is KAGVTQTPRYLIKTRGQQVTLSCSPISGHRSVSWYQQTPGQGLQFLFEYFSETQRNKGNFPGRFSGRQFSNSRSEMNVSTLELGDSALYLCASSFSGSSYNEQFFGPGTRLTVL.

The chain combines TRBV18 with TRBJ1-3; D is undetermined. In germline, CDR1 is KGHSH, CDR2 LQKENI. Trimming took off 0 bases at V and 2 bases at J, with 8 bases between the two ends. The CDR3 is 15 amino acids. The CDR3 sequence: CASSPPVGAGNTIYF. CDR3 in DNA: TGTGCCAGCTCACCACCCGTCGGGGCTGGAAACACCATATATTTT.

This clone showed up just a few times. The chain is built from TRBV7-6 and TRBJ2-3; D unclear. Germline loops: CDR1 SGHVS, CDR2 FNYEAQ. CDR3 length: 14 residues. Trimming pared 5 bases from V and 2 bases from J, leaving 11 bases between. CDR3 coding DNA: TGTGCCAGCAGCCCAAGAGAGATCACAGATACGCAGTATTTT. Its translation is CASSPREITDTQYF.

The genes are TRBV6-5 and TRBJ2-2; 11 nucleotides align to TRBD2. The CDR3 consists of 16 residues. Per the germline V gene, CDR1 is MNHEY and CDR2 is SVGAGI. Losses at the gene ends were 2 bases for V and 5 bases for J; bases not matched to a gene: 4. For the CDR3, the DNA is TGTGCCAGCAGTTACAAGGTAGCGGGGGGGACCGGGGAGCTGTTTTTT. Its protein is CASSYKVAGGTGELFF.

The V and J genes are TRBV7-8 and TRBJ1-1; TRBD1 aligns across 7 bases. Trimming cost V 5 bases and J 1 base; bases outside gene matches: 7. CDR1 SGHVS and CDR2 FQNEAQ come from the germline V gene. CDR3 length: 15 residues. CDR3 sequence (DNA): TGTGCCAGCAGCCCGGAGGACAGGTGGAACACTGAAGCTTTCTTT. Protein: CASSPEDRWNTEAFF.

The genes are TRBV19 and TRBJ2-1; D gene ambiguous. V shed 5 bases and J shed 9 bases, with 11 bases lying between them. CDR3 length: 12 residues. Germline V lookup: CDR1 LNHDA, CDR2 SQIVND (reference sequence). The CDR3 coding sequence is TGTGCCAGTAGTCGACCCCGCGGTGAGCAGTTCTTC. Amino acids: CASSRPRGEQFF.

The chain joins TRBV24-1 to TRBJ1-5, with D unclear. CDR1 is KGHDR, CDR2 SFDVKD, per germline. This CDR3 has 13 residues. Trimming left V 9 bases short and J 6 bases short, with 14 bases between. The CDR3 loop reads CATSYPPIQPQHF. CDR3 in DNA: TGTGCCACCTCCTATCCACCAATTCAGCCCCAGCATTTT.

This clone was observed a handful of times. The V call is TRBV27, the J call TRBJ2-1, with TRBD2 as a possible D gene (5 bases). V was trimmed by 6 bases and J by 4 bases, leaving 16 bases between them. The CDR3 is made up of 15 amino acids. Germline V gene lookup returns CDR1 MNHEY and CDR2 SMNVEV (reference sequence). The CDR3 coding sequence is TGTGCCAGCAGCATGAGGAGGACTCCTTACAATGAGCAGTTCTTC. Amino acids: CASSMRRTPYNEQFF.

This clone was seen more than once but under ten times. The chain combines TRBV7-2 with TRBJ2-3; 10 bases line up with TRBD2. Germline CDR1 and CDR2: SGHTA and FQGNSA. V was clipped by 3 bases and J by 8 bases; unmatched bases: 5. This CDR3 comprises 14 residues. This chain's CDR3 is CASSLLAGAGTQYF. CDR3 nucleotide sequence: TGTGCCAGCAGCTTGCTAGCGGGAGCTGGTACGCAGTATTTT.

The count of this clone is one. Here the CDR3 DNA reads TGTGCCACCAGCAGAGACCAGGGACAGGCATATGGCTACACCTTC. The encoded protein is CATSRDQGQAYGYTF. The chain uses TRBV15 and TRBJ1-2; 8 nucleotides line up with TRBD1. The CDR3 consists of 15 residues. V was pared by 0 bases and J by 5 bases, with 5 bases of the junction left unmatched. From germline, CDR1 is LNHNV and CDR2 YYDKDF (reference sequence).

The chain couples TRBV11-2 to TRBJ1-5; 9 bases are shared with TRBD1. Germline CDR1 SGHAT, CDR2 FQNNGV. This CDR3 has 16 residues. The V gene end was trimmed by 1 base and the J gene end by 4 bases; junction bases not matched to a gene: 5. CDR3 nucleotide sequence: TGTGCCAGCAGCTTAGGCGGGACAGGGACGAATCAGCCCCAGCATTTT. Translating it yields CASSLGGTGTNQPQHF.

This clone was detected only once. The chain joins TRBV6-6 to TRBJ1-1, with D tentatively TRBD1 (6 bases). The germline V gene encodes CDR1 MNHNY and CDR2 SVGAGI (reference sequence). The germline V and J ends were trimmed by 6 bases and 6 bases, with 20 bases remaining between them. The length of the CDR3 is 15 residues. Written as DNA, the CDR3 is TGTGCCAGCAGAGGCGCTACAGGGTCTACGGCTGAAGCTTTCTTT. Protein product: CASRGATGSTAEAFF.